Listed here are 32 T cell receptor beta chains from one sample, sequenced in a study of OX40 agonist ivuxolimab in advanced cancers. Produced via immunoSEQ multiplex PCR; TCRdb's table is partial and in-frame only. The sample has about 96,000 clones, under 85% seen once. The sample here was CD4+ or CD8+ T cells sorted from blood, taken in a trial of the OX40 agonist ivuxolimab. The receptors were sampled from an adult with an advanced solid tumor such as melanoma, head and neck, liver or kidney cancer.

The chain is built from TRBV5-1 and TRBJ1-5; 11 bases agree with TRBD1. This CDR3 comprises 15 residues. The V gene's germline CDR1 is SGHRS and CDR2 YFSETQ. V lost 2 bases to trimming and J lost 4 bases; unmatched junction nucleotides: 2. DNA for the CDR3: TGCGCCAGCAGCTTTGGGACAGGGGGAAATCAGCCCCAGCATTTT. Protein: CASSFGTGGNQPQHF.

This clone was observed a single time. The rearrangement uses TRBV5-4 and TRBJ1-6; D is possibly TRBD1 (5 bases). The CDR3 totals 16 residues. With 4 bases removed from V and 8 bases from J, the gap between germline ends came to 19 bases. Germline V gives CDR1 SGHNT, CDR2 YYREEE (reference sequence). CDR3 bases: TGTGCCAGCAGCCTACGGACTCCTCGGGGCGATTCACCCCTCCACTTT. It codes for CASSLRTPRGDSPLHF.

The chain joins TRBV7-2 to TRBJ1-2; 7 nucleotides align to TRBD1. V gave up 2 bases and J gave up 8 bases; unmatched junction bases: 5. The CDR3 totals 13 residues. Per germline, CDR1 SGHTA and CDR2 FQGNSA. The CDR3 region has the DNA TGTGCCAGCAGCTTAACAGGGGATCGAGGCTACACCTTC. Translated: CASSLTGDRGYTF.

This clone has a single count. The chain has TRBV18 and TRBJ1-4, with D possibly being TRBD1 (5 bases). The CDR3 consists of 15 residues. CDR1 and CDR2 from the germline V gene are KGHSH and LQKENI. V was pared by 1 base and J by 6 bases, with 12 bases between. The CDR3 spells CASSPLPDNYEKLFF. DNA for the CDR3: TGTGCCAGCTCACCACTTCCGGACAATTATGAAAAACTGTTTTTT.

The count of this clone is one. The chain has TRBV10-1 and TRBJ2-1, with 7 bases that match TRBD2. Germline CDR1 reads WNHNN; CDR2 reads SYGVQD (reference sequence). V shed 3 bases, J shed 6 bases, and the junction held 5 bases outside the gene matches. CDR3 length equals 14 residues. CDR3 sequence: CASSEGLAVNEQFF. CDR3 coding DNA: TGCGCCAGCAGTGAAGGTCTAGCGGTCAATGAGCAGTTCTTC.

The J gene is TRBJ1-1, the V gene TRBV27, with a weak D call TRBD1 (6 bases). Germline V gives CDR1 MNHEY, CDR2 SMNVEV (reference sequence). V was pared by 6 bases and J by 3 bases, with 14 bases between. The CDR3 covers 14 residues. As DNA, the CDR3 is TGTGCCAGCAGAGCCCAGACAGGCTACACTGAAGCTTTCTTT. It codes for CASRAQTGYTEAFF.

There are a few counts of this clone. The chain combines TRBV27 with TRBJ1-4; D is ambiguous. Germline CDR1 is MNHEY and CDR2 is SMNVEV (reference sequence). This CDR3 is built from 14 residues. The ends were cut back, 4 bases at V and 4 bases at J, with 10 bases in the middle. The CDR3 nucleotides are TGTGCCAGCAGTTCTAACCGTAATAATGAAAAACTGTTTTTT. It codes for CASSSNRNNEKLFF.

J is TRBJ2-2 and V is TRBV5-6; D may be TRBD2 (5 bases). Germline V CDR1 and CDR2: SGHDT, YYEEEE. V lost 3 bases, J lost 6 bases, and 6 bases lay in between. The CDR3 spans 12 residues. The CDR3: CASSYGAGELFF. In nucleotides, the CDR3 is TGTGCCAGCAGCTACGGGGCCGGGGAGCTGTTTTTT.

The chain links TRBV29-1 to TRBJ2-5; 13 bases fit TRBD2. The J segment lost 7 bases and the V segment lost 5 bases, leaving 13 bases of the junction unmatched. The length of the CDR3 is 16 residues. In germline, CDR1 is SQVTM, CDR2 ANQGSEA. The CDR3 DNA sequence: TGCAGCGTTACCAAACCACTAGCGGGAGGGCCTGGGACCCAGTACTTC. Translating it yields CSVTKPLAGGPGTQYF. The full variable domain, its missing parts supplied by reference TRBV29-1 and TRBJ2-5, is SAVISQKPSRDICQRGTSLTIQCQVDSQVTMMFWYRQQPGQSLTLIATANQGSEATYESGFVIDKFPISRPNLTFSTLTVSNMSPEDSSIYLCSVTKPLAGGPGTQYFGPGTRLLVL.

The rearrangement joins TRBV7-2 to TRBJ1-2, with TRBD1 matching over 7 bases. Germline V gives CDR1 SGHTA, CDR2 FQGNSA. The ends lost 5 bases at V and 5 bases at J; junction bases unmatched: 5. The CDR3 is 13 amino acids. The CDR3 DNA reads as TGTGCCAGCAGCCCGGACAGGCAATATGGCTACACCTTC. Protein: CASSPDRQYGYTF.

This chain links TRBV7-2 with TRBJ2-1, with 8 bases matching TRBD2. There are 14 residues in the CDR3. V was pared by 5 bases and J by 6 bases, with 6 bases of the junction left unmatched. Germline V gene lookup returns CDR1 SGHTA and CDR2 FQGNSA. The CDR3 nucleotides are TGTGCCAGCAGCACGAGGACTAGCTTCAATGAGCAGTTCTTC. As protein: CASSTRTSFNEQFF. The full variable domain, its missing parts supplied by reference TRBV7-2 and TRBJ2-1, is GAGVSQSPSNKVTEKGKDVELRCDPISGHTALYWYRQSLGQGLEFLIYFQGNSAPDKSGLPSDRFSAERTGGSVSTLTIQRTQQEDSAVYLCASSTRTSFNEQFFGPGTRLTVL.

V and J are TRBV5-1 and TRBJ2-5; 8 bases are a match to TRBD2. V gave up 4 bases and J gave up 5 bases; unmatched junction bases: 4. The CDR3 is 13 residues long. Germline V gene sequence: CDR1 SGHRS, CDR2 YFSETQ. The CDR3 nucleotides read TGCGCCAGCAGCACGGGCGGGGGGGAGACCCAGTACTTC. Its protein is CASSTGGGETQYF.

This clone was detected only once. The chain joins TRBV7-9 to TRBJ2-4; 10 nucleotides align to TRBD2. Germline trimming cut 3 bases from V and 8 bases from J; bases unmatched to any gene: 7. Germline lookup yields CDR1 SEHNR and CDR2 FQNEAQ (reference sequence). The CDR3 sequence is 15 residues long. CDR3 sequence (DNA): TGTGCCAGCAGCTTGTCCGGACTAGCGGATGACATTCAGTACTTC. Protein product: CASSLSGLADDIQYF.

J is TRBJ2-7 and V is TRBV10-3, with 9 nucleotides matching TRBD1. CDR1 is ENHRY and CDR2 is SYGVKD in the germline V gene. This CDR3 has 16 amino acids. Trimming removed 0 bases from V and 0 bases from J; junction bases left unmatched: 3. In DNA, the CDR3 is TGTGCCATCAGTGAGTCGAAGGACAGGGGCTCCTACGAGCAGTACTTC. Its translation is CAISESKDRGSYEQYF.

The table lists this clone with a count of one. The chain recombines TRBV18 with TRBJ1-5; possibly TRBD1 for D (5 bases). This CDR3 spans 15 amino acids. V lost 6 bases and J 2 bases, leaving 14 bases between the germline ends. Germline CDR1 KGHSH, CDR2 LQKENI. In nucleotides, the CDR3 is TGTGCCAGCTCCCCTGGAGGGGACGGCAATCAGCCCCAGCATTTT. Protein sequence: CASSPGGDGNQPQHF.

The genes are TRBV19 and TRBJ2-7; 10 positions match TRBD1. Germline loops: CDR1 LNHDA, CDR2 SQIVND (reference sequence). Germline trimming cut 8 bases from V and 4 bases from J; bases unmatched to any gene: 11. This CDR3 has 15 amino acids. Here the CDR3 DNA reads TGTGCCAGTCGGGACGGCGGGACAGGGGTGTACGAGCAGTACTTC. This translates into CASRDGGTGVYEQYF. The full variable domain, with the rest looked up from reference TRBV19 and TRBJ2-7, is DGGITQSPKYLFRKEGQNVTLSCEQNLNHDAMYWYRQDPGQGLRLIYYSQIVNDFQKGDIAEGYSVSREKKESFPLTVTSAQKNPTAFYLCASRDGGTGVYEQYFGPGTRLTVT.

This sequence joins TRBV30 and TRBJ2-3, with 9 bases matching TRBD1. The CDR3 contains 14 residues. With 5 bases clipped from V and 1 base from J, the junction kept 4 bases outside the gene matches. Germline CDR1 GTSNPN, CDR2 SVGIG (reference sequence). CDR3 sequence (DNA): TGTGCCTGGGAGACAGGGGGTGGCACAGATACGCAGTATTTT. Its protein product is CAWETGGGTDTQYF.

This chain connects TRBV4-2 to TRBJ1-5; 11 bases agree with TRBD1. CDR1 is LGHNA and CDR2 is YNFKEQ in the germline V gene. V lost 1 base, J lost 4 bases, and 6 bases stayed unmatched. This CDR3 has 17 residues. The CDR3 DNA is TGTGCCAGCAGCCAAGGATCGGGACAGGGGGGTAATCAGCCCCAGCATTTT. It encodes CASSQGSGQGGNQPQHF.

The chain is built from TRBV5-6 and TRBJ2-3; D unclear. This CDR3 contains 16 residues. Germline CDR1 is SGHDT and CDR2 is YYEEEE. The V end was cut by 2 bases, the J end by 0 bases, with 13 bases between. CDR3 residues: CASSFRLLSSTDTQYF. For the CDR3, the DNA is TGTGCCAGCAGCTTCCGACTCCTGTCGAGCACAGATACGCAGTATTTT.

This chain links TRBV4-3 with TRBJ2-3, with 8 bases matching TRBD2. V dropped 4 bases and J dropped 9; count of bases not matched to a gene: 18. This CDR3 has 17 amino acids. Germline V CDR1 and CDR2: LGHNA, YSLEER. CDR3 nucleotide sequence: TGCGCCAGCAGCCCCCAGGGGAGCGGGGGACTCGGGAAGACGCAGTATTTT. Its translation: CASSPQGSGGLGKTQYF.

V gene TRBV19 combines with J gene TRBJ1-1, with 8 bases that match TRBD1. V shed 8 bases, J shed 8 bases, and the junction held 10 bases outside the gene matches. Per the germline V gene, CDR1 is LNHDA and CDR2 is SQIVND (reference sequence). There are 13 residues in the CDR3. This chain's CDR3 is CASALAGGGEAFF. CDR3 nucleotides: TGTGCCAGTGCCCTGGCAGGGGGCGGAGAAGCTTTCTTT.

V is TRBV7-2 and J is TRBJ2-3, with 7 bases fitting TRBD1. Germline CDR1 SGHTA, CDR2 FQGNSA. CDR3 length: 16 amino acids. V gave up 3 bases and J gave up 10 bases; unmatched junction bases: 16. CDR3 sequence: CASSFLNRGVNGAQYF. The CDR3 DNA reads as TGTGCCAGCAGCTTTCTGAACAGGGGCGTTAACGGGGCGCAGTATTTT.

This chain joins TRBV5-1 and TRBJ1-1, with a weak D call TRBD1 (5 bases). This CDR3 spans 15 amino acids. The germline CDR1 and CDR2 sequences are SGHRS and YFSETQ. The V end lost 4 bases, the J end lost 1 base, and 14 bases lay between the germline ends. As DNA, the CDR3 is TGCGCCAGCAGCCCCACCACAGGAGAGAACACTGAAGCTTTCTTT. Its protein is CASSPTTGENTEAFF.

This sequence joins TRBV7-9 and TRBJ1-1; a weak D match, TRBD1 (5 bases). The V and J ends lost 4 bases and 5 bases respectively, with 14 bases between them. The CDR3 is made up of 14 amino acids. Germline V gene lookup returns CDR1 SEHNR and CDR2 FQNEAQ (reference sequence). In nucleotides, the CDR3 is TGTGCCAGCAGCTCCGGGACCAAGTTGACTGAAGCTTTCTTT. It specifies CASSSGTKLTEAFF.

This chain connects TRBV27 to TRBJ2-7; possibly TRBD1 for D (6 bases). This CDR3 comprises 11 residues. The germline gives CDR1 MNHEY, CDR2 SMNVEV (reference sequence). Trimming took 8 bases from V and 3 from J, leaving 8 bases between them. The CDR3: CASWDNYEQYF. The DNA for the CDR3 is TGTGCCAGCTGGGACAACTACGAGCAGTACTTC.

The CDR3 bases are TGCAGCGTTGCGGTGGGACAGTTGATCACTGAAGCTTTCTTT. This codes for CSVAVGQLITEAFF. V gene TRBV29-1 combines with J gene TRBJ1-1; TRBD1 matches at 7 bases. There are 14 residues in the CDR3. Germline assignment: CDR1 SQVTM and CDR2 ANQGSEA. J was trimmed by 4 bases and V by 4 bases; bases with no gene match: 9.

The chain is built from TRBV9 and TRBJ2-5, with 8 bases aligning to TRBD2. Germline lookup yields CDR1 SGDLS and CDR2 YYNGEE. V was pared by 2 bases and J by 1 base, with 13 bases of the junction left unmatched. The length of the CDR3 is 18 residues. The CDR3 here is CASSVGALAGGAQETQYF. CDR3 bases: TGTGCCAGCAGCGTTGGGGCTTTGGCGGGGGGCGCCCAAGAGACCCAGTACTTC.

The genes are TRBV6-1 and TRBJ2-5; 10 positions match TRBD2. The CDR3 is 16 residues long. CDR1 MNHNS and CDR2 SASEGT come from the germline V gene. After removal of 6 bases from V and 2 bases from J, the junction contained 9 bases not matched to a gene. The CDR3 nucleotides are TGTGCCAGCAGCGAATATCTAGCGGGAGATCAAGAGACCCAGTACTTC. It is translated as CASSEYLAGDQETQYF.

In this sample, this clone turned up once. The chain joins TRBV7-2 to TRBJ2-7; 7 bases agree with TRBD2. This CDR3 has 15 residues. Trimming at V came to 4 bases and at J to 9 bases, leaving 15 bases not matched to a gene. Germline V lookup: CDR1 SGHTA, CDR2 FQGNSA. The CDR3: CASSSSSGALLGQYF. In DNA form, the CDR3 reads TGTGCCAGCAGCTCTTCTAGCGGAGCCCTTTTGGGGCAGTACTTC.

The rearrangement links TRBV27 to TRBJ1-6; 8 bases are a match to TRBD1. The ends lost 6 bases at V and 6 bases at J; junction bases unmatched: 10. The CDR3 runs 16 residues. CDR1 and CDR2 from the germline V gene are MNHEY and SMNVEV (reference sequence). The DNA of the CDR3 is TGTGCCAGCAGCTCAGGGGGCGCTCTCCTTAATTCACCCCTCCACTTT. It is translated as CASSSGGALLNSPLHF.

The chain has TRBV6-1 and TRBJ2-5; D assignment may be TRBD1 or TRBD2 (5 bases each). Looked up from germline, CDR1 is MNHNS and CDR2 is SASEGT. The CDR3 has 16 residues. Trimming cost V 1 base and J 2 bases, with 14 bases left between them. The CDR3 coding sequence is TGTGCCAGCAGTGAAGTTCCGGGACCCCTTCAAGAGACCCAGTACTTC. Its translation is CASSEVPGPLQETQYF.

The chain carries TRBV12-5 and TRBJ2-2; weak D call: TRBD2 (5 bases). Germline V lookup: CDR1 LGHNT, CDR2 FRNRAP. V dropped 1 base and J dropped 8 bases, with 11 bases sitting between them. The CDR3 runs to 14 residues. The CDR3 nucleotides read TGTGCTAGTGGTTTGGCCCTAGCCCAGGGGGAGCTGTTTTTT. This translates into CASGLALAQGELFF.